This T cell receptor (beta chain) emerged from a study of T cells in Graves' hyperthyroidism and ophthalmopathy (dated by TCRdb to between 2019 and 2020). In the study overall: Peripheral blood samples were taken at initial diagnosis, before any treatment was given. According to the paper, TCR Vbeta CDR3 sequencing was carried out on 135 peripheral blood samples, which came from 40 to 45 ophthalmopathy, around 75 hyperthyroidism and about 17 progressor patients. The 100 discovery patients were divided at random into training and test sets in a 7:3 ratio. The study also compared thyroid tissue and blood T-cell repertoires from roughly 6 Graves' hyperthyroidism patients. A discovery cohort of fewer than 110 patients, 43 with Graves' ophthalmopathy and about 58 with stable Graves' hyperthyroidism, was used to find distinguishing TCR V-J signatures. Prospective prediction of ophthalmopathy was tested in an independent validation cohort consisting of 18 to 20 hyperthyroidism patients and 15 or so patients who later progressed to ophthalmopathy. After sampling, hyperthyroidism patients received methimazole starting at 30 mg daily, and ophthalmopathy patients received high-dose intravenous methylprednisolone.

TCR beta CDR3 regions were amplified from RNA transcripts. The TCR CDR3 was subjected to a first round of RT-PCR using the HTBI primer set and the Qiagen OneStep RT-PCR kit. A second multiplex PCR round built the libraries, followed by size selection and purification. The libraries were sequenced on an Illumina HiSeq2000 using paired-end 100 bp reads. As for the original processing: SOAPnuke was used to process the raw data, throwing out any read that contained adapters or uncalled bases, had a mean Phred below 15, or lacked an exact constant-primer or identifier match. High-quality paired reads were merged using COPE v1.2.5, and each unique nucleotide sequence was defined as a clonotype. MiTCR v1.1 was used to align clonotypes to the IMGT TRBV, TRBD and TRBJ reference segments. Only V-J combinations with frequency above 0.0001, covering 99% to 99.2% of repertoires, were analysed. The TCS score was defined as the ratio of F50 (clonal expansion) to E x V (chaos), calculated using BLOSUM62-based TCRdist between CDR3 peptides within each V-J. Welch's t-statistics and random forest reduced roughly 530 V-J features to roughly 13, which were used in a naive Bayes classifier (R e1071). The public sequencing data were trimmed at Q25 with fastp and processed into clonotypes with MiXCR by TCRdb, which kept only in-frame beta chains. Merged by CDR3 protein, the rows form single entries marked with the most common genes and DNA. These V and J calls derive from TCRdb rather than the authors' analysis. This sample has some 350,000 distinct CDR3 sequences in its table, and around 15% of those were observed once. Almost 35% of the sample rests with the top ten.

In the ophthalmopathy patients, disease was moderately to severely active, with a Clinical Activity Score of 3 or more, a NOSPECS grade of 4 or more, and a duration of less than 3 months. Any patient with an uncontrolled infection, another autoimmune disease, pregnancy or lactation was excluded. Diagnoses were based on clinical symptoms, serum thyroxine and TRAb, thyroid ultrasound and orbital computed tomography. PBMCs were isolated from about 9 ml of fresh peripheral blood by Ficoll-Paque density gradient centrifugation. Total RNA was extracted using Trizol reagent, and RNA quality was assessed on an Agilent 2100 Bioanalyzer. What the authors observed across the whole study: In validation, progression to ophthalmopathy was predicted by the model with approximately 67% sensitivity and roughly 72% specificity, a median of around 5.9 months before onset. Ophthalmopathy was separated from stable hyperthyroidism by a 13 V-J signature model, with just over 85% sensitivity and 81% to 82% specificity obtained in cross-validation and 80%/75% obtained in testing. Blood samples also contained most of the expanded thyroid clonotypes (frequency above 0.001), which suggests that blood repertoires may reflect thyroid immune responses. No statistical method was used to set the sample size in advance, and investigators knew the group allocation.

The CDR3 sequence holds 14 residues, the cysteine and phenylalanine included. This entry keeps only the CDR3 DNA: 42 bases, framed from base 1. Trimming removed 6 bases from V and 7 bases from J; the gene matches leave 9 bases unexplained. The germline V gene sets CDR1 to MNHNS and CDR2 to SASEGT. This clonotype was found a few times. What this receptor recognizes is not known. No base-level quality is on record; no much larger clone is a single base apart. The sequence links TRBV6-1 to TRBJ2-3; 8 bases in the middle match TRBD1. The sequenced sample was blood. This receptor was obtained from a woman aged 40 to 55 with Graves' ophthalmopathy. The nucleotides read TGTGCCAGCAGCCGGGACAGGACCTTTTATACGCAGTATTTT. Translated, this is CASSRDRTFYTQYF.